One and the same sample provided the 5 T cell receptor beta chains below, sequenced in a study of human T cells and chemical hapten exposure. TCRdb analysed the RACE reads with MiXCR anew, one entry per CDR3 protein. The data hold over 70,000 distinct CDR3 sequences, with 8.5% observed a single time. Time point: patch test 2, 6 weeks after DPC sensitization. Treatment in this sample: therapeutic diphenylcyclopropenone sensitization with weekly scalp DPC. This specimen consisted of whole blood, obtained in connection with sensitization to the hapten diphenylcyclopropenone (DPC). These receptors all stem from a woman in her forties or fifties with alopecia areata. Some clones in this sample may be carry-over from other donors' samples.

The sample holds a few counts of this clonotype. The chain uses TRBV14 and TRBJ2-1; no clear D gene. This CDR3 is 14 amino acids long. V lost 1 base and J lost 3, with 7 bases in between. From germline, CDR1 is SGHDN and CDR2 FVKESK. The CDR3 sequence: CASSQARFYNEQFF. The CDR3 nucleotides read TGTGCCAGCAGCCAAGCCCGGTTCTACAATGAGCAGTTCTTC.

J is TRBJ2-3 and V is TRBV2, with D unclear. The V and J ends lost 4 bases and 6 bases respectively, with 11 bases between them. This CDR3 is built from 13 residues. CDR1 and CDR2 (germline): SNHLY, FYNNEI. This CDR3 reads CASSGFRSDTQYF. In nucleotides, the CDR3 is TGTGCCAGCAGTGGTTTTAGGTCGGATACGCAGTATTTT.

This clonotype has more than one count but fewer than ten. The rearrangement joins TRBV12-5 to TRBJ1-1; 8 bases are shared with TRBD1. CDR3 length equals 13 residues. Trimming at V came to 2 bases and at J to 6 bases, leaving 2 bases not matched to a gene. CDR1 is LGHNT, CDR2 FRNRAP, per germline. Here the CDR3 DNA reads TGTGCTAGTGGTTTGATGACAGGGGCTGAAGCTTTCTTT. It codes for CASGLMTGAEAFF.

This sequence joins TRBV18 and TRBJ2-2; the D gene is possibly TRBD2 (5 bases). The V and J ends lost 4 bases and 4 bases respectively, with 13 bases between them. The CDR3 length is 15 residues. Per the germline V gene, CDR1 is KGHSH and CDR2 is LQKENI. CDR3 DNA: TGTGCCAGCTCACTTAAGGAAGGGAGCACCGGGGAGCTGTTTTTT. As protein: CASSLKEGSTGELFF.

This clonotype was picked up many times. In nucleotides, the CDR3 is TGCAGTGCATCAACCGGGACAGGGAAGAAAGAAGCTTTCTTT. Protein product: CSASTGTGKKEAFF. V is TRBV20-1 and J is TRBJ1-1, with TRBD1 identical over 9 bases. Trimming took 6 bases from V and 8 from J; bases not matched to a gene: 13. Germline CDR1 is DFQATT and CDR2 is SNEGSKA (reference sequence). This CDR3 region has 14 residues.